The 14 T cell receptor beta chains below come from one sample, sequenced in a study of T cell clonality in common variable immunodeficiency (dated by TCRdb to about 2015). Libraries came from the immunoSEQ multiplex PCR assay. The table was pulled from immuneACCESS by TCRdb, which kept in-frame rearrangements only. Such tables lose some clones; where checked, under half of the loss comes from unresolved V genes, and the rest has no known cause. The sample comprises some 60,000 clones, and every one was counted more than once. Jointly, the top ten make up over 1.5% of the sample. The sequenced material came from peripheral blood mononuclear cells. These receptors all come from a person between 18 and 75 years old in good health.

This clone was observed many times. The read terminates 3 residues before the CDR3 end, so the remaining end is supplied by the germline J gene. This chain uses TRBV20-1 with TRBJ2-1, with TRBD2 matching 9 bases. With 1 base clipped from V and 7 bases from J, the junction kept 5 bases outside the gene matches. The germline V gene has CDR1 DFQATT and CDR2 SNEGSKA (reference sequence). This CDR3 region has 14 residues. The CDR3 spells CSARGAGGLNEQFF. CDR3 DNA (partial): TGCAGTGCTAGAGGGGCGGGAGGGCTTAATGAG.

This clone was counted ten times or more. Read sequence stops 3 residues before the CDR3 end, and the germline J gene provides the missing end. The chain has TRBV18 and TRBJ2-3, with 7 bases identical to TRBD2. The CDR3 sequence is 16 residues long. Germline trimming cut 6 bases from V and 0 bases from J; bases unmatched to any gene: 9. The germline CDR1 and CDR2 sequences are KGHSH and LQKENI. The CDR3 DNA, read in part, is TGTGCCAGCTCGCGAGGACTAGAGATTAGCACAGATACG. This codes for CASSRGLEISTDT. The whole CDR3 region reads CASSRGLEISTDTQYF.

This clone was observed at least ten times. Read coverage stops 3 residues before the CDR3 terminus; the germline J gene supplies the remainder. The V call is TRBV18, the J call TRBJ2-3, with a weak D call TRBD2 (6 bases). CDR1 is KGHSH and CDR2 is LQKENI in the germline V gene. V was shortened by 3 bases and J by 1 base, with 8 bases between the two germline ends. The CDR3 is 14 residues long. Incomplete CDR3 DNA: TGTGCCAGCTCACCGTGGGGGGGCACAGATACG. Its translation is CASSPWGGTDT. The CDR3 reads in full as CASSPWGGTDTQYF.

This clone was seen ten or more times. CDR3 sequence: CASSRDTDNSPLHF. The DNA read from the CDR3 is TGCGCCAGCAGCCGGGACACCGATAATTCACCC. This rearrangement joins TRBV5-1 to TRBJ1-6; possibly TRBD1 for D (6 bases). The CDR3 is cut off 3 residues early in the read; its end comes from the germline J gene. Per the germline V gene, CDR1 is SGHRS and CDR2 is YFSETQ. This CDR3 is 14 amino acids long. V lost 4 bases, J lost 5 bases, and 10 bases lay in between.

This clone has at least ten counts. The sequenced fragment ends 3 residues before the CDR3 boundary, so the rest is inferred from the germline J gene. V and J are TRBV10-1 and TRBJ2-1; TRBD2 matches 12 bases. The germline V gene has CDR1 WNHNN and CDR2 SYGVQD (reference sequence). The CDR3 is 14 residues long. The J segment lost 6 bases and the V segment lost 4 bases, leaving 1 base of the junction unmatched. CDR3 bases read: TGCGCCAGCAGTGGGACTAGCGGGATCAATGAG. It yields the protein CASSGTSGINE. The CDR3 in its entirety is CASSGTSGINEQFF.

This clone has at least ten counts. The chain's CDR3 is CAWSRGTGQGRNYGYTF. CDR3 bases read: TGTGCCTGGAGTCGGGGTACGGGACAGGGGCGGAACTATGGC. The chain has TRBV30 and TRBJ1-2; 10 bases fit TRBD1. The read terminates 3 residues ahead of where the CDR3 ends, so the germline J gene completes it. V trimming: 2 bases; J trimming: 2 bases; junction bases outside the gene matches: 11. The length of the CDR3 is 17 residues. The germline CDR1 and CDR2 sequences are GTSNPN and SVGIG (reference sequence).

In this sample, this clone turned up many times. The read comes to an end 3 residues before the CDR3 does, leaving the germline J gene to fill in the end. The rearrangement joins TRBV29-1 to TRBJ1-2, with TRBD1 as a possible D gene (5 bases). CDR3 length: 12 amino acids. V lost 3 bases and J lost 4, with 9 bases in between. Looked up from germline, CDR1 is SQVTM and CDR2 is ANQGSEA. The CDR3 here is CSVERQGYGYTF. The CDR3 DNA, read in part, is TGCAGCGTTGAGAGGCAGGGCTATGGC.

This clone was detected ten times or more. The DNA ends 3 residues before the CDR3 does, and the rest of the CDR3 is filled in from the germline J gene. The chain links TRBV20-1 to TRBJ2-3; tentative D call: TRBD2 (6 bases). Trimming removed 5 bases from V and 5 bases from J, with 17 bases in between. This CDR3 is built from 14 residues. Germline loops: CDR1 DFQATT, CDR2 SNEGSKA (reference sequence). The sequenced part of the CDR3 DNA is TGCAGTGCTTTTGCCGGGGGAGCCGGAGATACG. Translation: CSAFAGGAGDT. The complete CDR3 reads CSAFAGGAGDTQYF.

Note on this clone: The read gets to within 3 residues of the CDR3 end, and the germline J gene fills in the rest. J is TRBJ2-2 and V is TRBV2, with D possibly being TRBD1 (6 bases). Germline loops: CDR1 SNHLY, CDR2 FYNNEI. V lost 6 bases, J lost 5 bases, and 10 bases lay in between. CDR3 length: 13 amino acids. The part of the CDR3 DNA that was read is TGTGCCAGCAGCTACACAGGGACCGGGGAG. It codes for CASSYTGTGE. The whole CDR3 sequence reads CASSYTGTGELFF.

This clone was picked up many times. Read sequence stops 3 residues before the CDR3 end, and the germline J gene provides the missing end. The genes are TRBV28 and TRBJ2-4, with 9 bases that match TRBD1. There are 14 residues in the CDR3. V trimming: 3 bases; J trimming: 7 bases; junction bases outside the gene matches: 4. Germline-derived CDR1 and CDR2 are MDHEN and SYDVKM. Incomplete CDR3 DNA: TGTGCCAGCAGTTTTTGGGACAGGGTGAACATT. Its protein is CASSFWDRVNI. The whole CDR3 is CASSFWDRVNIQYF.

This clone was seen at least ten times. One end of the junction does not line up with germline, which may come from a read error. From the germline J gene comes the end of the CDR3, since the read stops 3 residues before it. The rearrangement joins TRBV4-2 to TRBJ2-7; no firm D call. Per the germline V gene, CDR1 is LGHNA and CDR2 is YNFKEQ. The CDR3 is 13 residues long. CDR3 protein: CASSHATRYEQYF. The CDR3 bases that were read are TGCGCCAGCAGCCACGCCACTCGCTACGAG.

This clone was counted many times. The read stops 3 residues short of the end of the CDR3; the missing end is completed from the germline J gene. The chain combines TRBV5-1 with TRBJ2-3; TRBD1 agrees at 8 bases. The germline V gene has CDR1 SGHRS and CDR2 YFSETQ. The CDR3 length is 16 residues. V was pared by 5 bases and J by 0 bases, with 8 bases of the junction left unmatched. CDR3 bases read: TGCGCCAGCAGTCCCCCCGGGACAGGTAGCACAGATACG. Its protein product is CASSPPGTGSTDT. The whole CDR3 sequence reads CASSPPGTGSTDTQYF. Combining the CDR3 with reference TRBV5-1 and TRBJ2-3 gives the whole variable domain KAGVTQTPRYLIKTRGQQVTLSCSPISGHRSVSWYQQTPGQGLQFLFEYFSETQRNKGNFPGRFSGRQFSNSRSEMNVSTLELGDSALYLCASSPPGTGSTDTQYFGPGTRLTVL.

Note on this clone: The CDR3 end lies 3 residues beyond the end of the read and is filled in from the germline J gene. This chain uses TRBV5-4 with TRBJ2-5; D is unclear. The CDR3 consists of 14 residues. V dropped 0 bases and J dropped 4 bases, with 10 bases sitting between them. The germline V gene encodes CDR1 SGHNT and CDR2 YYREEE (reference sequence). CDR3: CASSLVASGETQYF. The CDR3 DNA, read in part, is TGTGCCAGCAGCTTGGTGGCGTCAGGAGAGACC.

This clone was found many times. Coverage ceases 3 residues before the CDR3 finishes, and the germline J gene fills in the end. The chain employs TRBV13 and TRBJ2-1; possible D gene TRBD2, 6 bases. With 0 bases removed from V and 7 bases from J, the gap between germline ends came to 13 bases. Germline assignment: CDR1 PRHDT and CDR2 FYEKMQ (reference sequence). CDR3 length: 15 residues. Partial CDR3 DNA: TGTGCCAGCAGCTTAGGACTAGCCGAAGATAATGAG. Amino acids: CASSLGLAEDNE. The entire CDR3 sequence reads CASSLGLAEDNEQFF.